This TCR beta chain appears in the sequencing data of a study of T-cell reconstitution after alpha-beta-depleted transplantation in children. The study, taken as a whole, reports: There were reportedly several hundred expanded graft clones from which alpha-beta T cells came about two months after transplant. From surviving recipient T cells and thymic progenitors came the high day-60 TCRbeta diversity observed in some patients. From newly produced T cells came most of the T-cell counts and diversity one year after transplant.

This clonotype was detected ten times or more. Its antigen remains unidentified. A TCRbeta library incorporating unique molecular identifiers was prepared. A single record per CDR3 protein comes from TCRdb applying MiXCR to the PCR reads. The repertoire has around 31,000 distinct CDR3 sequences, around 6.6% of them found once; the top ten carry 25% to 30%. The material sequenced was peripheral blood, taken 60 days after TCRalphabeta/CD19-depleted stem cell transplant. The TCR was taken from a child under two years old who had a stem cell transplant for acute myeloid leukemia, so the T cells may come from the graft donor.

The CDR3 loop reads CASTREGDRAYEQYF. CDR3 DNA: TGTGCCAGCACCAGAGAGGGGGACAGGGCCTACGAGCAGTACTTC. This rearrangement joins TRBV7-2 to TRBJ2-7; 9 bases match TRBD1. The V and J ends lost 7 bases and 2 bases, in that order; junction bases with no gene match: 9. Germline CDR1 and CDR2: SGHTA and FQGNSA. CDR3 length: 15 residues.